This is a list of T cell receptor beta chains from one sample in a study of control samples from healthy donors and cancer patients. Sequenced by immunoSEQ multiplex PCR; TCRdb stores in-frame clones only, minus some. This table holds about 130,000 clones, roughly 92% found once. Sequencing input: blood. These receptors were obtained from a man younger than 30 in good health. Both conserved end residues are part of each CDR3. The order of the fields is clone size, J gene, V gene, D gene, CDR3 protein, CDR3 DNA. A D gene is named only where the DNA matches it firmly. For some rows the clone size is stated as once, few or many, or as a class when expanded; others skip it.

-,TRBJ1-2,TRBV7-9,-,CASSPRRGFTQYGYTF,TGTGCCAGCAGCCCCAGGCGCGGATTCACTCAATATGGCTACACCTTC
-,TRBJ2-5,TRBV4-1,TRBD1,CASSRIPRDRDETQYF,TGCGCCAGCAGCCGCATCCCCCGGGACAGGGACGAGACCCAGTACTTC
-,TRBJ2-2,TRBV18,-,CASSPPDIGELFF,TGTGCCAGCTCACCACCGGATATCGGGGAGCTGTTTTTT
-,TRBJ2-2,TRBV3-1/TRBV3-2,TRBD2,CASSQAQRGSGELFF,TGTGCCAGCAGCCAGGCCCAGCGGGGGTCCGGGGAGCTGTTTTTT
-,TRBJ2-7,TRBV4-1,-,CASSPRTTGRYEQYF,TGCGCCAGCAGCCCTCGGACGACAGGGAGGTACGAGCAGTACTTC
-,TRBJ2-3,TRBV6-6,-,CASRALTDTQYF,TGTGCCAGCAGAGCACTCACAGATACGCAGTATTTT
once,TRBJ2-2,TRBV7-6,TRBD1,CASSLTGQANTGELFF,TGTGCCAGCAGCTTAACGGGACAGGCGAACACCGGGGAGCTGTTTTTT
-,TRBJ2-3,TRBV9,-,CASSVDGGNTDTQYF,TGTGCCAGCAGCGTAGATGGCGGGAACACAGATACGCAGTATTTT
-,TRBJ1-2,TRBV6-5,-,CASISPPPYGYTF,TGTGCCAGCATCTCTCCGCCCCCCTATGGCTACACCTTC
-,TRBJ1-2,TRBV6-6,-,CASSYSNGPGGYTF,TGTGCCAGCAGTTACTCGAATGGCCCGGGAGGCTACACCTTC
-,TRBJ1-6,TRBV27,TRBD1,CASGTGTGNSPLHF,TGTGCCAGCGGTACCGGGACAGGGAATTCACCCCTCCACTTT
-,TRBJ1-1,TRBV25-1,TRBD1,CASVGQDRVGHTEAFF,TGTGCCAGCGTCGGACAGGACAGGGTGGGTCACACTGAAGCTTTCTTT
-,TRBJ1-1,TRBV5-5,TRBD1,CASSWPGTALGAFF,TGTGCCAGCAGCTGGCCGGGGACAGCCCTCGGAGCTTTCTTT
-,TRBJ2-2,TRBV5-4,TRBD2,CASTKRGGELFF,TGTGCCAGCACCAAGCGGGGCGGGGAGCTGTTTTTT
-,TRBJ1-6,TRBV14,TRBD1,CASSQRDRGDSPLHF,TGTGCCAGCAGCCAGCGGGACAGGGGGGATTCACCCCTCCACTTT
-,TRBJ2-7,TRBV6-5,TRBD1,CASRDRGSTYEQYF,TGTGCCAGCAGGGACAGGGGGTCAACCTACGAGCAGTACTTC
-,TRBJ2-1,TRBV7-9,-,CASSGEVYSSYNEQFF,TGTGCCAGCAGTGGAGAGGTTTATAGCTCCTACAATGAGCAGTTCTTC
-,TRBJ1-1,TRBV5-4,-,CASLNRMNTEAFF,TGTGCCAGCCTAAACAGGATGAACACTGAAGCTTTCTTT
-,TRBJ2-3,TRBV2,-,CASNGGVLTDTQYF,TGTGCCAGCAATGGAGGGGTCCTCACAGATACGCAGTATTTT
-,TRBJ1-1,TRBV5-4,TRBD1,CASSLDREDEAFF,TGTGCCAGCAGCCTTGACAGGGAAGATGAAGCTTTCTTT
-,TRBJ2-7,TRBV11-2,-,CASSFRGQGLGQYF,TGTGCCAGCAGCTTCCGCGGACAGGGACTAGGGCAGTACTTC
once,TRBJ2-3,TRBV6-2/TRBV6-3,TRBD1,CASSRGQGDSDTQYF,TGTGCCAGCAGTAGAGGACAGGGGGATTCGGATACGCAGTATTTT
-,TRBJ1-3,TRBV2,-,CASSSRGQRAGNTIYF,TGTGCCAGCAGCTCCCGAGGACAGCGGGCTGGAAACACCATATATTTT
-,TRBJ1-1,TRBV29-1,-,CSVEEGVEAFF,TGCAGCGTTGAGGAGGGGGTAGAAGCTTTCTTT
-,TRBJ1-1,TRBV7-9,-,CASSFGSEGKAFF,TGTGCCAGCAGCTTCGGGTCGGAGGGCAAAGCTTTCTTT
-,TRBJ2-1,TRBV11-2,TRBD2,CASSPPGLADEQFF,TGTGCCAGCAGCCCCCCGGGACTAGCGGACGAGCAGTTCTTC
-,TRBJ2-2,TRBV7-9,-,CASSLVVRAANTGELFF,TGTGCCAGCAGCTTAGTAGTCCGGGCCGCGAACACCGGGGAGCTGTTTTTT
-,TRBJ1-2,TRBV7-9,-,CASSRMGGTDYGYTF,TGTGCCAGCAGCCGGATGGGCGGGACGGACTATGGCTACACCTTC